This TCR beta chain derives from a study of long-term antiretroviral therapy in people with HIV. In each sample, about 0.9-10 million cryopreserved PBMC were present before DNA extraction. Germline lookup yields CDR1 SGHRS and CDR2 YFSETQ. V lost 0 bases, J lost 6 bases, and 12 bases lay in between. This CDR3 region has 15 residues. About this clone itself: Antigen unknown.

Study conclusions and caveats: Sampling of blood ran from about 2004 to 2018, and older ART regimens were possibly in use. Repertoire composition at all time points was dominated by clones that had expanded before ART.

A v3.0 immunoSEQ assay was performed at survey level. It was 40,000-50,000 T-cell genomes per sample that sequencing targeted. Measured with immunoSEQ multiplex PCR; TCRdb has only the in-frame clones, and not every one. The sample yields tens of thousands of clones, 79% seen once. The chain joins TRBV5-1 to TRBJ2-2; no reliable D call. This specimen was unsorted PBMCs, taken 1.9 years after starting antiretroviral therapy. This sequence was found in a man aged 18 to 30 with HIV. The CDR3: CASSLAVGTAGELFF. The CDR3 nucleotides read TGCGCCAGCAGCTTGGCCGTAGGAACTGCCGGGGAGCTGTTTTTT. Full variable domain (rest looked up from reference TRBV5-1 and TRBJ2-2): KAGVTQTPRYLIKTRGQQVTLSCSPISGHRSVSWYQQTPGQGLQFLFEYFSETQRNKGNFPGRFSGRQFSNSRSEMNVSTLELGDSALYLCASSLAVGTAGELFFGEGSRLTVL.